The clone carrying this TCR beta chain was seen a handful of times. Its antigen is unidentified. The data are from a study of beta chain features in type 1 diabetes. General study points: VDJ junctions sequenced from type 1 diabetes patients showed fewer insertions and more deletions. Cells with high TCR expression could be over-represented when cDNA is sequenced. Patients showed naive, central memory and Treg TCRB repertoires that appeared more similar than those of healthy donors.

This CDR3 comprises 15 residues. The germline V gene has CDR1 SGHTA and CDR2 FQGTGA. V was pared by 3 bases and J by 5 bases, with 8 bases of the junction left unmatched. The investigators reverse transcribed all of the isolated RNA, so they sequenced expressed TCRB transcripts. The method was immunoSEQ multiplex PCR; TCRdb's version includes in-frame clones alone and lacks a portion of them. Of under 950,000 clones in the sample, under 20% were seen once. The chain couples TRBV7-3 to TRBJ2-5; 8 bases are a match to TRBD1. The TCR originated in a young woman in good health. Sample: naive CD4+ T cells from blood. In DNA form, the CDR3 reads TGTGCCAGCAGCTTGGGCCTTGACAGGGGCGAGACCCAGTACTTC. It codes for CASSLGLDRGETQYF.